This is a list of T cell receptor beta chains from one sample in a study of T cell responses to AZD1222 COVID-19 vaccine. Produced via immunoSEQ multiplex PCR; TCRdb's table is partial and in-frame only. The data show approximately 76,000 clones, 82% seen once. The sequencing used peripheral blood, collected on day 0 of AZD1222 vaccination. The receptors were gathered from an adult in good health. The CDR3 runs from the conserved cysteine through the conserved F or W.

v_call,j_call,cdr3_length,cdr3_aa
TRBV14,TRBJ1-1,13,CASSRMDRGEAFF
TRBV11-3,TRBJ1-3,15,CASSLGESSGNTIYF
TRBV5-5,TRBJ2-7,13,CASSWTAGQEQYF
TRBV6-5,TRBJ2-1,11,CASGVNGSEFF
TRBV4-3,TRBJ2-7,16,CASSQDRQGGVYEQYF
TRBV7-2,TRBJ2-2,15,CASSSRRGRAGELFF
TRBV29-1,TRBJ2-4,15,CSVETGEFDKNIQYF
TRBV7-2,TRBJ2-1,16,CASSSSGGGGVNEQFF
TRBV2,TRBJ2-7,15,CASKDSTGFSYEQYF
TRBV6-6,TRBJ1-5,15,CASTSGNREAQPQHF
TRBV5-4,TRBJ2-2,14,CASSLGRNTGELFF
TRBV6-5,TRBJ2-7,14,CASSPPSGTYEQYF
TRBV7-9,TRBJ2-7,12,CASSSQGYEQYF
TRBV10-3,TRBJ1-2,13,CAISESEDRLSTF
TRBV19,TRBJ1-2,14,CASSIEADNYGYTF
TRBV19,TRBJ2-5,14,CASADRPNQETQYF
TRBV18,TRBJ1-2,14,CASSADSTRYGYTF
TRBV5-1,TRBJ1-6,17,CASSLESPREYNSPLHF
TRBV7-2,TRBJ2-1,14,CASSSTFTSNEQFF
TRBV7-8,TRBJ2-1,19,CASSLARVSGRTRYNEQFF
TRBV30,TRBJ1-2,13,CASTGGSAYGYTF
TRBV5-4,TRBJ2-3,15,CASSLDPGRADTQYF
TRBV2,TRBJ2-5,11,CASSSQETQYF
TRBV11-2,TRBJ1-6,14,CASSSGTANSPLHF
TRBV19,TRBJ2-5,14,CASKRDRVQETQYF
TRBV7-2,TRBJ1-5,14,CASSLWFGNQPQHF
TRBV2,TRBJ1-6,14,CASSEQGLYSPLHF
TRBV11-3,TRBJ2-5,13,CASSLGDQETQYF
TRBV6-1,TRBJ1-5,14,CASSEVRSNQPQHF
TRBV7-2,TRBJ2-2,14,CASSQTPSPGELFF
TRBV12-5,TRBJ2-1,14,CASGGLAHYNEQFF
TRBV9,TRBJ1-1,15,CASSPRTGGNTEAFF
TRBV27,TRBJ2-3,14,CASSGLAGVDTQYF
TRBV7-2,TRBJ2-5,16,CASSPETSGGRETQYF
TRBV10-2,TRBJ2-3,17,CASINLPGLAGGQAQYF
TRBV7-2,TRBJ2-3,15,CASSLGRRSTDTQYF
TRBV6-2/TRBV6-3,TRBJ2-7,15,CASSRRQGQGYEQYF
TRBV4-1,TRBJ1-4,14,CASSKTATNEKLFF
TRBV11-2,TRBJ2-7,15,CASSLRGGTSYEQYF
TRBV7-6,TRBJ2-5,14,CASSFAGTRETQYF
TRBV9,TRBJ2-5,16,CASSVAGSPSMETQYF
TRBV12-5,TRBJ1-2,15,CASGFTGGADYGYTF
TRBV7-8,TRBJ2-1,13,CASSLRRDNEQFF
TRBV7-2,TRBJ1-2,14,CASSLGRIRDGYTF
TRBV4-1,TRBJ1-1,16,CASSHFPLTGHTEAFF